The rows below give T cell receptor beta chains drawn from one sample of a study of shared clonotypes between healthy human individuals. Produced via immunoSEQ multiplex PCR; TCRdb's table is partial and in-frame only. The sample includes millions of clones, over 90% of them seen just once. The specimen was naive CD4+ T cells from PBMCs. The source of these receptors is a man between 18 and 29 years old in good health. Some clones in this sample may be carry-over from other donors' samples. CDR3s include the opening cysteine and the closing phenylalanine or tryptophan. D genes are given only for firm matches. Not all rows give a size; the values are once, few, many and, for expanded clones, a class.

d_call j_call v_call clone_size cdr3_nt cdr3_aa
- TRBJ1-4 TRBV6-5 few TGTGCCAGCAGCAGTGGGGGGGAGGATGAAAAACTGTTTTTT CASSSGGEDEKLFF
- TRBJ2-7 TRBV7-9 - TGTGCCAGCAGCTTAGGAGACAGTACCTCCTACGAGCAGTACTTC CASSLGDSTSYEQYF
- TRBJ1-5 TRBV10-3 few TGTGCCGCGCGGGGCGATAATCAGCCCCAGCATTTT CAARGDNQPQHF
- TRBJ1-1 TRBV4-1 - TGCGCCAGCAGCCCGGGGTATCTATTCTCCGCTGAAGCTTTCTTT CASSPGYLFSAEAFF
TRBD1 TRBJ1-5 TRBV28 - TGTGCCAGCAGTCGCCCTCCGGGACAGAGCCCCGGAAGGCAGCCCCAGCATTTT CASSRPPGQSPGRQPQHF
- TRBJ2-1 TRBV27 - TGTGCCAGCAGTTTAGTCCGGGGCTATGAGCAGTTCTTC CASSLVRGYEQFF
TRBD2 TRBJ2-7 TRBV18 - TGTGCCAGCTCACCAGCGGGAGTCGGCGAGCAGTACTTC CASSPAGVGEQYF
- TRBJ2-2 TRBV18 - TGTGCCAGCTCACCGATGCAGGACACACGGCTTACCGGGGAGCTGTTTTTT CASSPMQDTRLTGELFF
- TRBJ1-2 TRBV6-5 - TGTGCCAGCAGTTCTTCAGGGGACTATGGCTACACCTTC CASSSSGDYGYTF
- TRBJ2-2 TRBV28 - TGTGCCAGCAGTTTATGGGACAAGAACACCGGGGAGCTGTTTTTT CASSLWDKNTGELFF
TRBD2 TRBJ2-5 TRBV6-6 once TGTGCCAGCAGTTGGGGACTAGCGGGATCTGAGACCCAGTACTTC CASSWGLAGSETQYF